Here is one T cell receptor beta chain with its context. It was genomic DNA that served as the template for profiling TCR beta VDJ and CDR3. In TCRdb, the reads were re-called with MiXCR into one record per CDR3 protein. This sample has 400,000 to 500,000 distinct CDR3 sequences, with under 80% found just once. These data originate in a study of CD8+CD57+ T cells in acquired aplastic anemia. Germline CDR1 and CDR2: SGHTA and FQGNSA. The ends were cut back, 6 bases at V and 16 bases at J, with 27 bases in the middle. The length of the CDR3 is 15 residues. The rearrangement links TRBV7-2 to TRBJ2-2, with a possible D match to TRBD1 (6 bases). The receptor's source is a human donor in good health, serving as a control. Sequenced: sorted CD4+, CD8+, or CD8+CD57+ T cells (not recorded which) from PBMCs. The CDR3 DNA is TGTGCCAGCAGTGGACTCGTGGGGGCCGGTAAAGAGACGTTTTTT. Amino acids: CASSGLVGAGKETFF.